This TCR beta chain emerged from a study of T-cell memory formation after mild COVID-19. Background on the study: TCR clusters were mostly confined to one donor each.

Study-wide results and caveats: Among contracting clones, CD4+ were mainly CM/EM and CD8+ enriched in EMRA. Contracting clones from day 15 to 85 showed balanced CD4/CD8; later expanders favored CD4+.

TCR alpha and TCR beta cDNA libraries with sample barcodes and UMIs came from 5'RACE using constant-segment primers. TCRdb itself ran the 5' RACE reads through MiXCR, one entry per CDR3 protein. The repertoire holds 550,000 to 650,000 distinct CDR3 sequences, with around a sixth as singletons. As regards this clonotype: Its antigen is as yet unknown.

The length of the CDR3 is 17 residues. Trimming cost V 5 bases and J 7 bases; bases outside gene matches: 16. The germline CDR1 and CDR2 sequences are KGHDR and SFDVKD. The chain employs TRBV24-1 and TRBJ2-1, with TRBD2 matching over 7 bases. The sequenced sample consisted of PBMCs or a T cell subset sorted from them (not recorded which). This receptor was identified in an adult woman who had mild COVID-19 (a few samples of this study predate the infection). Cell type and time point are not known. The CDR3 here is CATSVLGSGDLSNEQFF. Here the CDR3 DNA reads TGTGCCACCAGTGTCCTGGGAAGCGGGGATCTTTCGAATGAGCAGTTCTTC.